The 15 T cell receptor beta chains in this list originate from one sample, sequenced in a study of blood T cell repertoires in COVID-19. The repertoire was sequenced with immunoSEQ multiplex PCR; TCRdb's copy has only in-frame clones and lacks some. The sample has about 400,000 clones, more than 70% seen once. The sample consisted of peripheral blood. Receptors originate from a man in his forties or fifties with acute or convalescent COVID-19.

The chain joins TRBV27 to TRBJ1-1; D is undetermined. Trimming removed 6 bases from V and 4 bases from J, with 18 bases in between. Germline CDR1 MNHEY, CDR2 SMNVEV (reference sequence). The CDR3 extends over 15 amino acids. In DNA form, the CDR3 reads TGTGCCAGCAGCCCCGTTGTCCGGGGTGCCACTGAAGCTTTCTTT. It encodes CASSPVVRGATEAFF.

This clone showed up just a few times. This rearrangement joins TRBV27 to TRBJ1-2; TRBD1 might be the D (6 bases). Deletions cut 2 bases from V and 8 bases from J, with 12 bases between. This CDR3 comprises 13 residues. The V gene's germline CDR1 is MNHEY and CDR2 SMNVEV (reference sequence). The CDR3 spells CASSLAGAKGYTF. DNA of the CDR3: TGTGCCAGCAGTTTAGCAGGGGCGAAAGGCTACACCTTC.

CDR3 in amino acids: CASSVGQGNSPLHF. As DNA, the CDR3 is TGTGCCAGCAGCGTGGGACAGGGAAATTCACCCCTCCACTTT. J is TRBJ1-6 and V is TRBV9; TRBD1 matches 9 bases. CDR1 and CDR2 from the germline V gene are SGDLS and YYNGEE. The CDR3 length is 14 residues. With V trimmed by 2 bases and J by 7 bases, 1 base remained unmatched.

This chain joins TRBV5-1 and TRBJ2-3; D uncertain. Germline V CDR1 and CDR2: SGHRS, YFSETQ. V was shortened by 4 bases and J by 1 base, with 10 bases between the two germline ends. This CDR3 contains 14 residues. CDR3 in DNA: TGCGCCAGCAGCCTACGGGTCCGCACAGATACGCAGTATTTT. Translation: CASSLRVRTDTQYF.

The V call is TRBV4-2, the J call TRBJ2-7; D is perhaps TRBD2 (7 bases). V was clipped by 0 bases and J by 4 bases, with 13 bases between them. Looked up from germline, CDR1 is LGHNA and CDR2 is YNFKEQ. The CDR3 contains 15 residues. This CDR3 reads CASSQERGGLYEQYF. CDR3 bases: TGTGCCAGCAGCCAAGAGAGGGGGGGCCTGTACGAGCAGTACTTC.

The chain is built from TRBV27 and TRBJ1-2; 9 bases are a match to TRBD1. V gave up 3 bases and J gave up 3 bases; unmatched junction bases: 11. Germline V gene data show CDR1 as MNHEY and CDR2 as SMNVEV (reference sequence). CDR3 length: 17 residues. The CDR3 reads CASSLSGQGPTDYGYTF. CDR3 nucleotides: TGTGCCAGCAGTTTGTCGGGACAGGGTCCGACTGACTATGGCTACACCTTC.

This clone was detected only once. The V and J genes are TRBV6-5 and TRBJ1-1, with D possibly TRBD1 on 5 matching bases. Germline V gene sequence: CDR1 MNHEY, CDR2 SVGAGI. The CDR3 sequence is 15 residues long. The V and J ends lost 6 bases and 1 base respectively, with 15 bases between them. The CDR3 nucleotides read TGTGCCAGCAGGGACCAACCTACAGGGAACACTGAAGCTTTCTTT. Protein product: CASRDQPTGNTEAFF.

The chain uses TRBV30 and TRBJ1-6, with 8 bases aligning to TRBD1. The CDR3 covers 14 residues. Germline V gives CDR1 GTSNPN, CDR2 SVGIG (reference sequence). Trimming took 3 bases from V and 7 from J; bases not matched to a gene: 5. The DNA of the CDR3 is TGTGCCTGGAGCCCCGGACAGGGAAATTCACCCCTCCACTTT. Its translation is CAWSPGQGNSPLHF. Using reference TRBV30 and TRBJ1-6 for the parts outside the CDR3, the full variable domain is SQTIHQWPATLVQPVGSPLSLECTVEGTSNPNLYWYRQAAGRGLQLLFYSVGIGQISSEVPQNLSASRPQDRQFILSSKKLLLSDSGFYLCAWSPGQGNSPLHFGNGTRLTVT.

This chain connects TRBV7-8 to TRBJ2-7, with 9 bases aligning to TRBD1. Germline-derived CDR1 and CDR2 are SGHVS and FQNEAQ. The CDR3 loop spans 13 amino acids. With V trimmed by 5 bases and J by 6 bases, 5 bases remained unmatched. The CDR3 spells CASSEGTGREQYF. In nucleotides, the CDR3 is TGTGCCAGCAGCGAGGGGACAGGGCGCGAGCAGTACTTC.

With respect to this clone: A much larger clone lies one base from this, so it may be a read error. The chain has TRBV25-1 and TRBJ2-6; D is unclear. V shed 0 bases and J shed 0 bases, with 3 bases lying between them. Germline CDR1 MGHDK, CDR2 SYGVNS. CDR3 length: 15 amino acids. In nucleotides, the CDR3 is TGTGCCAGCAGTGAATACGGCTCTGGGGCCAACGTCCTGACTTTC. This gives the protein CASSEYGSGANVLTF.

The chain recombines TRBV28 with TRBJ2-5; 8 bases agree with TRBD1. The CDR3 totals 15 residues. CDR1 is MDHEN and CDR2 is SYDVKM in the germline V gene. J lost 5 bases, V lost 3 bases, and 8 bases had no gene match. The CDR3 loop reads CASSFSQGAWETQYF. For the CDR3, the DNA is TGTGCCAGCAGTTTCTCGCAGGGGGCGTGGGAGACCCAGTACTTC.

The chain employs TRBV5-4 and TRBJ2-1; TRBD2 matches 8 bases. The J segment lost 5 bases and the V segment lost 4 bases, leaving 17 bases of the junction unmatched. This CDR3 region has 18 residues. Per germline, CDR1 SGHNT and CDR2 YYREEE (reference sequence). CDR3 in amino acids: CASSTRMREVYNHNEQFF. CDR3 in DNA: TGTGCCAGCAGCACGAGGATGCGGGAGGTCTACAACCACAATGAGCAGTTCTTC.

The rearrangement links TRBV28 to TRBJ1-1, with 7 bases matching TRBD1. After removal of 8 bases from V and 6 bases from J, the junction contained 12 bases not matched to a gene. CDR1 and CDR2 from the germline V gene are MDHEN and SYDVKM. CDR3 length: 14 amino acids. The CDR3 loop is CASGGTVGSPEAFF. The CDR3 coding sequence is TGTGCCAGCGGGGGGACAGTCGGGAGCCCTGAAGCTTTCTTT. The full variable domain, its missing parts supplied by reference TRBV28 and TRBJ1-1, is DVKVTQSSRYLVKRTGEKVFLECVQDMDHENMFWYRQDPGLGLRLIYFSYDVKMKEKGDIPEGYSVSREKKERFSLILESASTNQTSMYLCASGGTVGSPEAFFGQGTRLTVV.

V and J are TRBV5-1 and TRBJ1-5; D possibly corresponds to TRBD1 (5 bases). V was pared by 4 bases and J by 0 bases, with 17 bases between. In germline, CDR1 is SGHRS, CDR2 YFSETQ. The CDR3 is 17 residues long. The CDR3 DNA reads as TGCGCCAGCAGCCTCAGATTAGACAGTCATAGCAATCAGCCCCAGCATTTT. Encoded protein: CASSLRLDSHSNQPQHF. The entire variable domain, with the rest obtained from reference TRBV5-1 and TRBJ1-5, is as follows: KAGVTQTPRYLIKTRGQQVTLSCSPISGHRSVSWYQQTPGQGLQFLFEYFSETQRNKGNFPGRFSGRQFSNSRSEMNVSTLELGDSALYLCASSLRLDSHSNQPQHFGDGTRLSIL.

The CDR3 is CASSSNNEKLFF. The CDR3 coding sequence is TGTGCCAGCAGTTCCAATAATGAAAAACTGTTTTTT. The V call is TRBV27, the J call TRBJ1-4; D remains ambiguous. This CDR3 has 12 residues. Germline assignment: CDR1 MNHEY and CDR2 SMNVEV (reference sequence). Trimming took off 4 bases at V and 4 bases at J, with 4 bases between the two ends.